The source of this T cell receptor beta chain is a study of cytomegalovirus exposure and HLA in healthy donors (dated by TCRdb to about 2017). The study in broad terms: According to a later analysis, one platform produced both the roughly 130 validation repertoires and the 700 or so repertoires of the first cohort. High-throughput TCR immunosequencing, statistical association of individual TCRs with disease status, and machine learning were combined to predict cytomegalovirus infection status. Along with the roughly 710-subject first cohort, a separate validation cohort of more than 90 different subjects was used. The aim of the study was to test whether cataloging public T cell receptors could identify signatures of past pathogen exposure.

The donors belonged to the validation cohort of around 120 subjects, which was separate from the approximately 700-subject first cohort. Comments on this clone: The specificity of this receptor is unknown. Qualities for individual bases were not recorded, and no much larger clone is one base off.

Study-wide conclusions, independent of this receptor: Of the cluster scores, 94% were above 0 in a later analysis, which found that TCRs clustered in the first cohort also tended to co-occur in the approximately 110 validation repertoires. Three of the identified cytomegalovirus-associated TCR beta chains were confirmed in vitro to be specific for cytomegalovirus antigens. While some public TCRs were present in many individuals, most TCR sequences turned up only very rarely across donors. The classifier was reported to diagnose cytomegalovirus status with high specificity and sensitivity in both the original cohort and the validation cohort. It was suggested by the authors that the approach could potentially be generalized to other disease states and immunological phenotypes. In the study, 164 TCR beta chains were listed as associated with cytomegalovirus. The validation cohort had no HLA typing available for a later analysis, so co-occurrence within that cohort was assessed over all 130 or so repertoires.

Receptor amplification or capture employed the immunoSEQ multiplex PCR assay. The original pipeline was this. A statistical classification framework was developed to diagnose cytomegalovirus status using the catalog of TCR beta chain sequences. The immuneACCESS repertoire file appears here via TCRdb, limited to in-frame rearrangements. These files lack a portion of the clones; in checked studies, under half of the deficit traces to unresolved V genes, and the cause of the others is not known. The DNA gave D and trimming, while V, J and clone size come from that table. The sample includes 150,000 to 200,000 clones, with 75% to 90% observed a single time. The ten biggest clones cover approximately 2% of the sample. Material: PBMCs. This clonotype originated in a woman under 30 in good health and CMV-seronegative.

The DNA sequence is given as TGCGCCAGCAGCCAAGTAACGGGAGGGGGGGCCTACGAGCAGTACTTC. Translated, it reads CASSQVTGGGAYEQYF. The chain is assembled from TRBV4-3 and TRBJ2-7; a stretch of 8 junction bases matches TRBD2. Relative to germline, V is missing 1 base and J is missing 2 bases, with 7 bases of the junction outside any gene match. Looking up the germline V gene yields CDR1 LGHNA and CDR2 YSLEER. Taken from cysteine to phenylalanine, the CDR3 has 16 residues. Of all the DNA, just the CDR3 is kept, 48 bases in frame from base 1.